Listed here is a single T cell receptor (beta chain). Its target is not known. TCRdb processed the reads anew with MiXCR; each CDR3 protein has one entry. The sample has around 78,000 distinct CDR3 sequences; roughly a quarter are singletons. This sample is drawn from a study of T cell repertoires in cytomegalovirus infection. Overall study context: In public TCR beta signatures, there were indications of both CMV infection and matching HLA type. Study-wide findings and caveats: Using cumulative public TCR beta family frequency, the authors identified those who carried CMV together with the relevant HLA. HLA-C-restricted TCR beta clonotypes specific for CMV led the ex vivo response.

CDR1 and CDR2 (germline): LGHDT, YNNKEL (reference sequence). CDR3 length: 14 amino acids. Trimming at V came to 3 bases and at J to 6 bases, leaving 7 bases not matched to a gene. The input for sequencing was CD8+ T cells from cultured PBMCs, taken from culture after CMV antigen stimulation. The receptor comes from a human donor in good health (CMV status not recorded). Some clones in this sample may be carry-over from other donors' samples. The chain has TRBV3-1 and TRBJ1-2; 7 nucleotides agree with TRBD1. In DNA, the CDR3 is TGTGCCAGCAGCCACCCCGGGACAGCGAATGGCTACACCTTC. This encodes CASSHPGTANGYTF.